The clone carrying this T cell receptor (beta chain) was seen a handful of times. Time point meaning: persistent/refractory GD, antithyroid drugs over 5 years with positive TRAb. RNA from PBMCs was the source of the TCR library. This sample is part of a study of regulatory T cells in long-lasting Graves disease. Deletions cut 6 bases from V and 7 bases from J, with 12 bases between. CDR3 size: 12 residues. Both iRepertoire HTBI primers and Arm-PCR of CDR3 regions were used to build the TCR beta libraries. TCRdb called the multiplex PCR reads again in MiXCR, with one record for every CDR3 protein. The sample contains over 650,000 distinct CDR3 sequences, about 30% of which appear only once.

The receptor was derived from a female donor with Graves disease. Material: peripheral blood mononuclear cells (PBMCs), obtained when the disease was refractory, from a patient treated with antithyroid drugs. This sequence joins TRBV12-3 or TRBV12-4 and TRBJ1-2; D is perhaps TRBD1 (6 bases). DNA for the CDR3: TGTGCCAGCAGACGGACAGAACGTGGCTACACCTTC. It yields the protein CASRRTERGYTF.